Each of the 29 T cell receptor beta chains below was sequenced from the same sample in a study of blood T cells in healthy people across ages. The second PCR ran about 6 to 11 cycles with a sample-barcoded 5' primer and J-beta primers. TCRdb reprocessed the 5' RACE reads via MiXCR and lists one record per CDR3 protein. The data contain about 970,000 distinct CDR3 sequences, 45% to 60% of them singletons. Sequencing was done on a sample of blood. Receptors were obtained from a woman aged 60 to 75 in good health.

The chain links TRBV18 to TRBJ1-1; D unresolved. The CDR3 is made up of 12 amino acids. From germline, CDR1 is KGHSH and CDR2 LQKENI. Trimming pared 3 bases from V and 4 bases from J, leaving 6 bases between. The CDR3 region has the DNA TGTGCCAGCTCACCCTCGGTCACTGAAGCTTTCTTT. This translates into CASSPSVTEAFF.

This chain uses TRBV5-1 with TRBJ1-4; D unresolved. The CDR3 contains 14 residues. Trimming took off 8 bases at V and 0 bases at J, with 11 bases between the two ends. CDR1 and CDR2 (germline): SGHRS, YFSETQ. CDR3 nucleotide sequence: TGCGCCAGTCGTACAGCCGCAACTAATGAAAAACTGTTTTTT. This sequence encodes CASRTAATNEKLFF.

In DNA, the CDR3 is TGTGCCATCAGTGACTCCCGGGACCTCGGAGAGACCCAGTACTTC. It encodes CAISDSRDLGETQYF. The chain joins TRBV10-3 to TRBJ2-4; TRBD1 or TRBD2 may be the D gene (5 bases each). The DNA end lines up better with TRBJ2-5; the J call may be wrong. The CDR3 extends over 15 amino acids. The germline CDR1 and CDR2 sequences are ENHRY and SYGVKD.

The chain joins TRBV15 to TRBJ2-7; 8 nucleotides line up with TRBD2. V shed 0 bases, J shed 12 bases, and the junction held 19 bases outside the gene matches. The CDR3 loop spans 17 amino acids. The germline V gene has CDR1 LNHNV and CDR2 YYDKDF (reference sequence). CDR3 DNA: TGTGCCACCAGCAGAGAGTATGTCCGGGAGGGCTCCTACGTGCGGTACTTC. It is translated as CATSREYVREGSYVRYF.

Concerning this clonotype itself: Mismatch with germline at one junction end may stem from a read error. V is TRBV20-1 and J is TRBJ2-7, with 10 bases aligning to TRBD1. Germline V CDR1 and CDR2: DFQATT, SNEGSKA (reference sequence). There are 15 residues in the CDR3. The CDR3 nucleotides read TGTAGTGCTCCAGATTGGGGACAGGGGACCTACGAGCAGTACTTC. This codes for CSAPDWGQGTYEQYF.

CDR3 region: CASSRTGSGEKLFF. CDR3 bases: TGTGCCAGCTCACGGACAGGGTCGGGGGAAAAACTGTTTTTT. The rearrangement links TRBV25-1 to TRBJ1-4; 8 nucleotides line up with TRBD1. The CDR3 is made up of 14 amino acids. J gave up 8 bases and V 8 bases, and 10 bases lay outside the gene matches. CDR1 is MGHDK and CDR2 is SYGVNS in the germline V gene.

The CDR3 reads CSAFSAGGVYEQYF. CDR3 coding DNA: TGCAGTGCCTTTTCGGCCGGGGGGGTCTACGAGCAGTACTTC. This chain uses TRBV20-1 with TRBJ2-7; 8 nucleotides match TRBD2. The CDR3 is made up of 14 amino acids. Trimming cost V 6 bases and J 3 bases; bases outside gene matches: 10. From germline, CDR1 is DFQATT and CDR2 SNEGSKA (reference sequence).

The chain is built from TRBV4-1 and TRBJ2-7, with 10 nucleotides matching TRBD1. The CDR3 has 16 amino acids. V lost 1 base and J lost 4; bases outside the gene matches: 7. The germline CDR1 and CDR2 sequences are MGHRA and YSYEKL. Written as DNA, the CDR3 is TGCGCCAGCAGCCAAGGACGCGGACAGGGGGTTTACGAGCAGTACTTC. Translating it yields CASSQGRGQGVYEQYF.

The CDR3 sequence: CASSHWAEGEVYEQYF. The CDR3 coding sequence is TGTGCCAGCAGCCATTGGGCGGAGGGTGAGGTCTACGAGCAGTACTTC. The chain joins TRBV5-6 to TRBJ2-7; tentatively, D is TRBD2 (6 bases). Trimming cost V 4 bases and J 3 bases, with 20 bases left between them. The CDR3 is 16 amino acids. Germline V lookup: CDR1 SGHDT, CDR2 YYEEEE.

The J gene is TRBJ1-5, the V gene TRBV7-2; unclear D gene. CDR1 is SGHTA and CDR2 is FQGNSA in the germline V gene. The CDR3 covers 16 residues. Trimming left V 1 base short and J 0 bases short, with 10 bases between. CDR3 bases: TGTGCCAGCAGCTTAGGACGGTCGTATAGCAATCAGCCCCAGCATTTT. It codes for CASSLGRSYSNQPQHF.

This clonotype occurred a few times. The chain is built from TRBV20-1 and TRBJ2-5; no firm D call. Germline CDR1 and CDR2: DFQATT and SNEGSKA (reference sequence). The germline V and J ends were trimmed by 6 bases and 5 bases, with 10 bases remaining between them. CDR3 length: 11 amino acids. CDR3 loop: CSARNRETQYF. The CDR3, as DNA: TGCAGTGCCAGGAATCGGGAGACCCAGTACTTC.

This clonotype occurred a few times. The rearrangement links TRBV5-1 to TRBJ1-1, with D unresolved. V was pared by 8 bases and J by 4 bases, with 21 bases between. CDR1 SGHRS and CDR2 YFSETQ come from the germline V gene. This CDR3 contains 15 residues. The CDR3 loop is CASHLAEEKSTEAFF. The CDR3 DNA is TGCGCCAGTCACCTGGCGGAAGAGAAAAGCACTGAAGCTTTCTTT.

This chain links TRBV25-1 with TRBJ1-2, with D unclear. The V gene's germline CDR1 is MGHDK and CDR2 SYGVNS. The CDR3 extends over 14 amino acids. With 3 bases removed from V and 4 bases from J, the gap between germline ends came to 12 bases. As DNA, the CDR3 is TGTGCCAGCAGTGACAGGCGCTTCCCCTATGGCTACACCTTC. Translation gives CASSDRRFPYGYTF.

This rearrangement joins TRBV9 to TRBJ2-5; no clear D gene. The ends were cut back, 3 bases at V and 0 bases at J, with 6 bases in the middle. Germline V gives CDR1 SGDLS, CDR2 YYNGEE. The CDR3 is made up of 13 amino acids. CDR3 amino acids: CASSEHNQETQYF. The CDR3 DNA follows: TGTGCCAGCAGCGAGCATAACCAAGAGACCCAGTACTTC.

The CDR3 spells CSARLAYLSSYNEQFF. The CDR3 coding sequence is TGCAGTGCTAGACTAGCGTATCTCAGCTCCTACAATGAGCAGTTCTTC. The V and J genes are TRBV20-1 and TRBJ2-1; maybe TRBD2 (6 bases). CDR1 and CDR2 from the germline V gene are DFQATT and SNEGSKA (reference sequence). This CDR3 contains 16 residues. Trimming pared 2 bases from V and 0 bases from J, leaving 14 bases between.

This clonotype occurred a few times. This sequence joins TRBV2 and TRBJ1-1, with no clear D. Trimming stripped 6 bases from V and 5 bases from J, with 16 bases between. Germline CDR1 SNHLY, CDR2 FYNNEI. The CDR3 covers 14 residues. This CDR3 reads CASRKSQRDTEAFF. The CDR3 DNA is TGTGCCAGCAGGAAGAGCCAAAGGGATACTGAAGCTTTCTTT.

The gene calls are TRBV18 and TRBJ2-1, with TRBD1 matching 8 bases. Germline V gives CDR1 KGHSH, CDR2 LQKENI. V shed 4 bases and J 5 bases; nucleotides not matched to a gene: 10. The CDR3 contains 16 residues. CDR3 protein: CASSLRTGRTDNEQFF. The CDR3 DNA reads as TGTGCCAGCTCACTAAGGACAGGGCGCACGGACAATGAGCAGTTCTTC.

V and J are TRBV4-1 and TRBJ2-1; D tentatively fits TRBD1 or TRBD2 (6 bases each). Looked up from germline, CDR1 is MGHRA and CDR2 is YSYEKL. CDR3 length equals 17 residues. V was trimmed by 3 bases and J by 7 bases, leaving 22 bases between them. The CDR3 DNA sequence: TGCGCCAGCAGCCATAGAGGAAGGGGGGAGAAGAGGAATGAGCAGTTCTTC. Translation gives CASSHRGRGEKRNEQFF.

The gene calls are TRBV18 and TRBJ2-7, with D tentatively TRBD1 (6 bases). The V gene lost 0 bases and the J gene lost 0 bases, with 12 bases spanning the gap. Germline CDR1 KGHSH, CDR2 LQKENI. CDR3 size: 16 residues. As DNA, the CDR3 is TGTGCCAGCTCACCACCAGGGGGTCTACTCTCCTACGAGCAGTACTTC. As protein: CASSPPGGLLSYEQYF.

V is TRBV7-2 and J is TRBJ2-3; no firm D call. V dropped 2 bases and J dropped 0 bases, with 9 bases sitting between them. This CDR3 comprises 15 residues. Germline-derived CDR1 and CDR2 are SGHTA and FQGNSA. The CDR3 is CASSLQPHSTDTQYF. In DNA, the CDR3 is TGTGCCAGCAGCTTACAGCCCCATAGCACAGATACGCAGTATTTT.

This clonotype was detected a few times. This sequence joins TRBV3-1 and TRBJ2-5, with 7 bases that match TRBD1. With V trimmed by 5 bases and J by 2 bases, 8 bases remained unmatched. The germline V gene encodes CDR1 LGHDT and CDR2 YNNKEL (reference sequence). This CDR3 contains 15 residues. The CDR3 DNA follows: TGTGCCAGCAGCTTTCCCGGGACAGCGCAAGAGACCCAGTACTTC. This sequence encodes CASSFPGTAQETQYF.

The CDR3 loop is CSAKLAVNTGELFF. The CDR3 DNA reads TGCAGTGCAAAACTAGCGGTAAACACCGGGGAGCTGTTTTTT. V and J are TRBV20-1 and TRBJ2-2; 8 positions match TRBD2. This CDR3 has 14 residues. Trimming at V came to 6 bases and at J to 2 bases, leaving 5 bases not matched to a gene. The germline gives CDR1 DFQATT, CDR2 SNEGSKA (reference sequence).

V and J are TRBV18 and TRBJ1-1, with D possibly matching TRBD1 (6 bases). Trimming took off 3 bases at V and 7 bases at J, with 15 bases between the two ends. This CDR3 contains 14 residues. Germline V gene sequence: CDR1 KGHSH, CDR2 LQKENI. CDR3 in DNA: TGTGCCAGCTCACCCGGACAGCGAGCGCTTGAAGCTTTCTTT. Protein: CASSPGQRALEAFF.

Note on this clonotype: The junction differs from germline at one of its ends, possibly a read error. This rearrangement joins TRBV7-9 to TRBJ2-5; TRBD2 matches 9 bases. The CDR3 consists of 18 residues. Germline values: CDR1 SEHNR, CDR2 FQNEAQ (reference sequence). The CDR3 region has the DNA TGTGCCAGCAGCTTCTGGGCCGGGAGCGGGAGGCCCCAAAAGACCCAGTACTTC. It translates to CASSFWAGSGRPQKTQYF.

The gene calls are TRBV6-2 or TRBV6-3 and TRBJ2-5; tentative D call: TRBD1 (6 bases). The CDR3 consists of 14 residues. Germline V gene lookup returns CDR1 MNHEY and CDR2 SVGEGT. The V and J ends lost 9 bases and 1 base respectively, with 15 bases between them. Written as DNA, the CDR3 is TGTGCCAGAGGACAGCCCTCACCCCAAGAGACCCAGTACTTC. It yields the protein CARGQPSPQETQYF.

This clonotype was observed a handful of times. The J gene is TRBJ2-7, the V gene TRBV12-3 or TRBV12-4; 8 nucleotides match TRBD2. The CDR3 has 18 residues. With V trimmed by 1 base and J by 3 bases, 14 bases remained unmatched. CDR3 protein: CASSLGPRSGSFGYEQYF. In nucleotides, the CDR3 is TGTGCCAGCAGTTTAGGCCCCCGGAGCGGGAGTTTCGGCTACGAGCAGTACTTC.

V is TRBV7-9 and J is TRBJ1-5; tentatively, D is TRBD1 (6 bases). The germline V and J ends were trimmed by 5 bases and 7 bases, with 15 bases remaining between them. Germline V lookup: CDR1 SEHNR, CDR2 FQNEAQ (reference sequence). This CDR3 is built from 14 residues. The CDR3, as DNA: TGTGCCAGCAGCGGACCCGGGACAACGCAGCCCCAGCATTTT. Residues: CASSGPGTTQPQHF.

The chain recombines TRBV3-1 with TRBJ2-1, with D possibly being TRBD2 (6 bases). This CDR3 region has 14 residues. Trimming removed 6 bases from V and 5 bases from J, with 14 bases in between. Germline V gene lookup returns CDR1 LGHDT and CDR2 YNNKEL (reference sequence). The CDR3 here is CASRDIPGDNEQFF. Here the CDR3 DNA reads TGTGCCAGCAGGGATATACCGGGGGACAATGAGCAGTTCTTC.

This clonotype was counted between two and nine times. This chain links TRBV20-1 with TRBJ2-7; D is unclear. Germline values: CDR1 DFQATT, CDR2 SNEGSKA (reference sequence). This CDR3 is 14 amino acids long. Trimming pared 0 bases from V and 3 bases from J, leaving 12 bases between. DNA for the CDR3: TGCAGTGCTAGAGACGCGTATAGTGACTACGAGCAGTACTTC. Protein: CSARDAYSDYEQYF.